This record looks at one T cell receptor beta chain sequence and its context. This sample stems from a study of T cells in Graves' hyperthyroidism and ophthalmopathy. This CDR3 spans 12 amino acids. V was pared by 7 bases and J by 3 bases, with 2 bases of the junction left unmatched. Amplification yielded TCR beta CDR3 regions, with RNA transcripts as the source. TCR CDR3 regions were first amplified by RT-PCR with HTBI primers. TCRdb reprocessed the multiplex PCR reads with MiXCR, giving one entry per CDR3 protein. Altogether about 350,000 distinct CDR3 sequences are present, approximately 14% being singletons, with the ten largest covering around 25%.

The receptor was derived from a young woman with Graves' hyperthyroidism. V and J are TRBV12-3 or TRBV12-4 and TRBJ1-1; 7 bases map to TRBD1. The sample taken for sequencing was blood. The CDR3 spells CASTQGDTEAFF. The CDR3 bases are TGTGCCAGCACCCAGGGGGACACTGAAGCTTTCTTT.